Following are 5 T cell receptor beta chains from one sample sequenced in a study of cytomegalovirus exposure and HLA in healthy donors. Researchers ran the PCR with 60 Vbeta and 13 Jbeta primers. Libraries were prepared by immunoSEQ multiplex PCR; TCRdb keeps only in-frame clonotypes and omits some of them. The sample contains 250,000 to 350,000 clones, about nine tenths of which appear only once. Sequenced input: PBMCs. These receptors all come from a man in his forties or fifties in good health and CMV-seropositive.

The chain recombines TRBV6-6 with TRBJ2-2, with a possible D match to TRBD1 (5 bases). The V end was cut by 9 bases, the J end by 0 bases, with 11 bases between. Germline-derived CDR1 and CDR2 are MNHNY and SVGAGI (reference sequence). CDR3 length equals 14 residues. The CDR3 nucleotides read TGTGCCAGTCAGGGAACTGCGAACACCGGGGAGCTGTTTTTT. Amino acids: CASQGTANTGELFF.

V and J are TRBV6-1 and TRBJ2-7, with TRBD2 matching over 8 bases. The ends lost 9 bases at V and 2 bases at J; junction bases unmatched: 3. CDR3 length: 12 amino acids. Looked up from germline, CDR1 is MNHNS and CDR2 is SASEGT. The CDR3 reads CARPGGAYEQYF. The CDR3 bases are TGTGCCAGACCCGGGGGGGCCTACGAGCAGTACTTC.

CDR3 sequence: CASSHKETQYF. CDR3 coding DNA: TGTGCCAGCAGCCACAAAGAGACCCAGTACTTC. The chain recombines TRBV7-9 with TRBJ2-5; no clear D. V was shortened by 5 bases and J by 3 bases, with 4 bases between the two germline ends. The V gene's germline CDR1 is SEHNR and CDR2 FQNEAQ (reference sequence). The CDR3 extends over 11 amino acids.

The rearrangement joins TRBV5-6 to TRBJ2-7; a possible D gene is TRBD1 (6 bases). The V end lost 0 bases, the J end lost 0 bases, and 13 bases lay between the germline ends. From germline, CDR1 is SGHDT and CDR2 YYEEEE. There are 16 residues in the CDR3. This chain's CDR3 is CASSLEPEGVSYEQYF. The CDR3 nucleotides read TGTGCCAGCAGCTTGGAGCCTGAGGGGGTCTCCTACGAGCAGTACTTC.

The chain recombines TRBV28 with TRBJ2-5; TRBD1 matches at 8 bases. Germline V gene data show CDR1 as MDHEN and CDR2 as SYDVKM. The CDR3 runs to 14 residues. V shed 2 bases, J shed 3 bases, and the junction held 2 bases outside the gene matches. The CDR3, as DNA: TGTGCCAGCAGTTTACCGACAGGGGAAGAGACCCAGTACTTC. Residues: CASSLPTGEETQYF.